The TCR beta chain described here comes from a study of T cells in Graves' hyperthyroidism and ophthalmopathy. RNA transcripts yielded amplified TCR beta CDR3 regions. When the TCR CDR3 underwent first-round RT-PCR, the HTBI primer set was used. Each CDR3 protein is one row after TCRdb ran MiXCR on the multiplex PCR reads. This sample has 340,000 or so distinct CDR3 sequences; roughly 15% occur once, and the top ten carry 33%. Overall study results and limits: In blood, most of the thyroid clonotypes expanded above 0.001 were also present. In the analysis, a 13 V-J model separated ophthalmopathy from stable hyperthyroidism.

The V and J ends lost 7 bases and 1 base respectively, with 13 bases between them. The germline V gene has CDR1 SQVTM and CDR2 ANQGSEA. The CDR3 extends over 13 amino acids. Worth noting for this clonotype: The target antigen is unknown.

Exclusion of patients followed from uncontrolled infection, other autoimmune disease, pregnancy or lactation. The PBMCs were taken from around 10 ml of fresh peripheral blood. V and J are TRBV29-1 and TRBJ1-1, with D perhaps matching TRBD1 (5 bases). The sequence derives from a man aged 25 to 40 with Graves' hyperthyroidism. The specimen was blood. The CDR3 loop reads CSAADSSNTEAFF. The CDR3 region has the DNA TGCAGCGCTGCTGACAGTTCGAACACTGAAGCTTTCTTT.